This TCR beta chain was sequenced in a study of shared clonotypes between healthy human individuals. Whole-study findings and limits: Enrolling few donors narrowed the genetic and exposure-history diversity that was represented.

Method: immunoSEQ multiplex PCR; TCRdb's copy keeps in-frame clones and lacks some. The data show about 2.3 million clones, roughly 93% seen once. Participating donors were healthy, HIV-negative adults free of recent acute infections or vaccinations. Per the germline V gene, CDR1 is LNHDA and CDR2 is SQIVND (reference sequence). The ends lost 3 bases at V and 2 bases at J; junction bases unmatched: 14. This CDR3 region has 20 residues. As for this clone: The antigen is undetermined.

The chain couples TRBV19 to TRBJ2-3; 13 bases map to TRBD2. Material for sequencing was naive CD4+ T cells from PBMCs. The subset denotes: CD45RA+ positively selected. The TCR originated in a man aged 18 to 30 in good health. Some clones in this sample may be carry-over from other donors' samples. CDR3 amino acids: CASSMAGTSGMGGSTDTQYF. The DNA of the CDR3 is TGTGCCAGTAGTATGGCCGGGACTAGCGGGATGGGGGGATCCACAGATACGCAGTATTTT.